The present TCR beta chain was sequenced within a study of blood T cell repertoires in COVID-19. The data were produced by immunoSEQ multiplex PCR, yet TCRdb's version contains in-frame clones alone and is incomplete. Of over 60,000 clones in the sample, less than 95% were seen once. Germline V CDR1 and CDR2: LGHNA, YNFKEQ. CDR3 length equals 14 residues. V shed 1 base and J 3 bases; nucleotides not matched to a gene: 2. J is TRBJ1-2 and V is TRBV4-2; TRBD1 matches 7 bases. The TCR originated in a man aged 45-60 years with COVID-19, enrolled during active disease. Sequenced material: peripheral blood. The DNA for the CDR3 is TGTGCCAGCAGCCAAGTCGGACAGGACTATGGCTACACCTTC. It is translated as CASSQVGQDYGYTF.